Sequencing of this T cell receptor beta chain was carried out in a study of blood T cell repertoires in COVID-19. Overall study context: The analysed material was cDNA or gDNA that came from T cells, B-cell-depleted T cells, or PBMCs.

The germline gives CDR1 SGHTA, CDR2 FQGNSA. This CDR3 spans 13 amino acids. Trimming removed 6 bases from V and 4 bases from J, with 12 bases in between. TCRdb's table, derived via immunoSEQ multiplex PCR, lists solely in-frame clones and lacks some. The top ten clones hold roughly 3.3% of a sample with fewer than 180,000 clones, 86% of them seen once. This sequence originates from a man aged 65 to 85 with acute or convalescent COVID-19. Sequenced material: peripheral blood. J is TRBJ2-5 and V is TRBV7-2, with D maybe TRBD2 (7 bases). As DNA, the CDR3 is TGTGCCAGCAGTAGGGGGGGGTCAGAGACCCAGTACTTC. It yields the protein CASSRGGSETQYF. The variable domain in full, with the rest retrieved from reference TRBV7-2 and TRBJ2-5, is GAGVSQSPSNKVTEKGKDVELRCDPISGHTALYWYRQSLGQGLEFLIYFQGNSAPDKSGLPSDRFSAERTGGSVSTLTIQRTQQEDSAVYLCASSRGGSETQYFGPGTRLLVL.